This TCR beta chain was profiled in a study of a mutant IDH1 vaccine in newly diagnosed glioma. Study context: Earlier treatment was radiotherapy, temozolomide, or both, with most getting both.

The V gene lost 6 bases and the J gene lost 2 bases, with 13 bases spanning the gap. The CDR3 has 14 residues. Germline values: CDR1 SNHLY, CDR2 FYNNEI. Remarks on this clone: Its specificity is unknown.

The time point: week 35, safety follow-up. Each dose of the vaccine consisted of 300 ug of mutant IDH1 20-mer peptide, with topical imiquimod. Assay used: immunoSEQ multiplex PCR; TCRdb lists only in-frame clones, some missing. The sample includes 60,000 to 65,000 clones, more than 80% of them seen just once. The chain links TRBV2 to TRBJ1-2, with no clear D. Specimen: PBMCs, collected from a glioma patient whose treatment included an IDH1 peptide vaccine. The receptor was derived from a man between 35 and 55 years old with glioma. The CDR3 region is CASRADPPNYGYTF. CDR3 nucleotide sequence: TGTGCCAGCAGGGCTGACCCCCCCAACTATGGCTACACCTTC.